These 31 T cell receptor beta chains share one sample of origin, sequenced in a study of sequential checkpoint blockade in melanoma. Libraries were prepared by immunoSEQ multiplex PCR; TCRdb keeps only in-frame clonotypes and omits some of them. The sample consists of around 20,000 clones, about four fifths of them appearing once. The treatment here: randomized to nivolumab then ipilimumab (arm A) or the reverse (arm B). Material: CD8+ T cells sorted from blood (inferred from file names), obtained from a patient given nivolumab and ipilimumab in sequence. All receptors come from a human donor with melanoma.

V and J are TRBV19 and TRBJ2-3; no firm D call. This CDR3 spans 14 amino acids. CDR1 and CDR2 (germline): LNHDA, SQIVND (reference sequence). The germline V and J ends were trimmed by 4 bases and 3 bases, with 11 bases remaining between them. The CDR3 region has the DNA TGTGCCAGTAGTAGTGAGAGGTTTACAGATACGCAGTATTTT. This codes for CASSSERFTDTQYF.

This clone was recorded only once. The CDR3 loop is CASSPFYEQYF. The CDR3 region has the DNA TGTGCCAGCAGCCCGTTCTACGAGCAGTACTTC. The chain links TRBV2 to TRBJ2-7; D not certain. The CDR3 loop spans 11 amino acids. In germline, CDR1 is SNHLY, CDR2 FYNNEI. V was clipped by 6 bases and J by 3 bases, with 6 bases between them. Looking up the rest from reference TRBV2 and TRBJ2-7 gives the full variable domain: EPEVTQTPSHQVTQMGQEVILRCVPISNHLYFYWYRQILGQKVEFLVSFYNNEISEKSEIFDDQFSVERPDGSNFTLKIRSTKLEDSAMYFCASSPFYEQYFGPGTRLTVT.

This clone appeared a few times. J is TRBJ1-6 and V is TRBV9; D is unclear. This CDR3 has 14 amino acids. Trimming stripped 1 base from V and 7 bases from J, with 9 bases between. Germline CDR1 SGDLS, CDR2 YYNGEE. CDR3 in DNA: TGTGCCAGCAGCGTATCACAGACCAATTCACCCCTCCACTTT. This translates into CASSVSQTNSPLHF.

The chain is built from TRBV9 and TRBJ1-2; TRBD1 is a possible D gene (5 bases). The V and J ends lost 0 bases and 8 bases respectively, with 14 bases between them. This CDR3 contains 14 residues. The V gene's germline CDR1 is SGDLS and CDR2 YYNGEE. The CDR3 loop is CASSVGAGHLGYTF. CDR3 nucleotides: TGTGCCAGCAGCGTAGGTGCAGGGCATCTAGGCTACACCTTC.

The CDR3 DNA reads TGTGCCAGCAGCTTAGCAGCCTACAATGAGCAGTTCTTC. Its translation: CASSLAAYNEQFF. The chain recombines TRBV11-3 with TRBJ2-1, with D unclear. The CDR3 is 13 residues long. Trimming shortened V by 1 base and J by 2 bases, and 3 bases separated the two germline ends. Per the germline V gene, CDR1 is SGHNT and CDR2 is YENEEA. Variable domain in full (rest from reference TRBV11-3 and TRBJ2-1): EAGVVQSPRYKIIEKKQPVAFWCNPISGHNTLYWYLQNLGQGPELLIRYENEEAVDDSQLPKDRFSAERLKGVDSTLKIQPAELGDSAVYLCASSLAAYNEQFFGPGTRLTVL.

The CDR3 spells CASSLASGLHNEQFF. CDR3 in DNA: TGTGCCAGCTCACTGGCATCGGGACTGCACAATGAGCAGTTCTTC. This chain joins TRBV18 and TRBJ2-1, with TRBD2 as a possible D gene (6 bases). The V and J ends lost 4 bases and 5 bases respectively, with 15 bases between them. Germline-derived CDR1 and CDR2 are KGHSH and LQKENI. This CDR3 contains 15 residues.

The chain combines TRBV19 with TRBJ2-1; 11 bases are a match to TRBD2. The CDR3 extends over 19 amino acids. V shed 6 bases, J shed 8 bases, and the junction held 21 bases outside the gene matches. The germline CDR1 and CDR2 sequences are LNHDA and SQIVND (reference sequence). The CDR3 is CASSPFRGVTSGSLDEQFF. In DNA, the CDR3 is TGTGCCAGTAGCCCCTTCCGGGGCGTTACTAGCGGGAGTTTGGATGAGCAGTTCTTC. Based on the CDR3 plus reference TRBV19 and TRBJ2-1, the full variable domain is DGGITQSPKYLFRKEGQNVTLSCEQNLNHDAMYWYRQDPGQGLRLIYYSQIVNDFQKGDIAEGYSVSREKKESFPLTVTSAQKNPTAFYLCASSPFRGVTSGSLDEQFFGPGTRLTVL.

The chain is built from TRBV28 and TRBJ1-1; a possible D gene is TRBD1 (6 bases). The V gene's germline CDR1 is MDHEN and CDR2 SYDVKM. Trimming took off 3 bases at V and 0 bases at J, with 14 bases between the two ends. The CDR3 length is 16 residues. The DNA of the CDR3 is TGTGCCAGCAGTTTCAGCACAACAGGGATGAACACTGAAGCTTTCTTT. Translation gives CASSFSTTGMNTEAFF.

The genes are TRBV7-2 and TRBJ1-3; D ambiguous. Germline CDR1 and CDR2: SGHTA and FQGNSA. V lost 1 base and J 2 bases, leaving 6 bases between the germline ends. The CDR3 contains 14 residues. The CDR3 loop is CASSLGSAGNTIYF. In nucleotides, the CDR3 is TGTGCCAGCAGCTTAGGGTCAGCTGGAAACACCATATATTTT.

CDR3 in amino acids: CASSYSTGFEQYF. The CDR3 DNA sequence: TGTGCCAGCAGTTACTCGACAGGGTTCGAGCAGTACTTC. The chain has TRBV6-6 and TRBJ2-5, with TRBD1 matching 7 bases. The J call is in doubt because the DNA end fits TRBJ2-7 better. The CDR3 sequence is 13 residues long. Per germline, CDR1 MNHNY and CDR2 SVGAGI (reference sequence).

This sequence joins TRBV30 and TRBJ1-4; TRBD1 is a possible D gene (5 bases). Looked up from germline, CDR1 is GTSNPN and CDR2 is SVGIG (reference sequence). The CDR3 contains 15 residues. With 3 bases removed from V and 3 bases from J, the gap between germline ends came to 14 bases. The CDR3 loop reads CAWSPPGGANEKLFF. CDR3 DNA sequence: TGTGCCTGGAGCCCTCCCGGGGGGGCTAATGAAAAACTGTTTTTT.

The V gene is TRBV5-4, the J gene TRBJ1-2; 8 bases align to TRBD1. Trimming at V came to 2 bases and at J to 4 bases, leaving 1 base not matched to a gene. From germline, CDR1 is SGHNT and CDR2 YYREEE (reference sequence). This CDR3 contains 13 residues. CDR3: CASSLQGVYGYTF. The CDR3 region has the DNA TGTGCCAGCAGCTTACAGGGGGTCTATGGCTACACCTTC.

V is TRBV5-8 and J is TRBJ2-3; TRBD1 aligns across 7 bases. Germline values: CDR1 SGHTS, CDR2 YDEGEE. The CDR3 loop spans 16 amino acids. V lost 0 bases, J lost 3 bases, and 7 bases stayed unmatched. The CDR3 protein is CASSLGQGGGTDTQYF. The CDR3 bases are TGTGCCAGCAGCTTGGGACAGGGTGGTGGTACAGATACGCAGTATTTT. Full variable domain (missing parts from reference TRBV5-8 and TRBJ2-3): EAGVTQSPTHLIKTRGQQATLRCSPISGHTSVYWYQQALGLGLQFLLWYDEGEERNRGNFPPRFSGRQFPNYSSELNVNALELEDSALYLCASSLGQGGGTDTQYFGPGTRLTVL.

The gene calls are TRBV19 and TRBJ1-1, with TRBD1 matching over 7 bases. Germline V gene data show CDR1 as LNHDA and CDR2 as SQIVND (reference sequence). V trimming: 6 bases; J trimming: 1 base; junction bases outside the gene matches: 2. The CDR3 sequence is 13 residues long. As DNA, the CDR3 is TGTGCCAGTAGCCGGACAGGGAACACTGAAGCTTTCTTT. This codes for CASSRTGNTEAFF.

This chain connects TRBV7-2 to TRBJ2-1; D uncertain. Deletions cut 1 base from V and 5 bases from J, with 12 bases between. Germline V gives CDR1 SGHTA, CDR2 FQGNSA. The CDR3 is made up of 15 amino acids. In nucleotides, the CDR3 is TGTGCCAGCAGCTTAGGTTCACTCAGGCACAATGAGCAGTTCTTC. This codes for CASSLGSLRHNEQFF.

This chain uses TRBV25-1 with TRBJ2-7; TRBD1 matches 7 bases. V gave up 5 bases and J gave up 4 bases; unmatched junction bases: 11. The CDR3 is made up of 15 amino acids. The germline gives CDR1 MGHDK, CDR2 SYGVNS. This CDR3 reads CASSPSNRGGYEQYF. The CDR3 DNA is TGTGCCAGCAGTCCCTCAAACAGGGGTGGTTACGAGCAGTACTTC.

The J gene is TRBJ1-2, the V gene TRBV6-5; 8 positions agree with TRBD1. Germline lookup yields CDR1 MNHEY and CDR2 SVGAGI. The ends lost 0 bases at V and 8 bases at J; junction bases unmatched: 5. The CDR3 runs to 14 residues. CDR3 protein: CASSYSTGVKGYTF. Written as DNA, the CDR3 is TGTGCCAGCAGTTACTCGACAGGGGTGAAGGGCTACACCTTC.

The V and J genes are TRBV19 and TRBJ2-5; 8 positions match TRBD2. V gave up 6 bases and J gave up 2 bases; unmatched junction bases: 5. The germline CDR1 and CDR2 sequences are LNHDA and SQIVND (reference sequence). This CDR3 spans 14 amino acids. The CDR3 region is CASRVSGTQETQYF. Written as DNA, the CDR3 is TGTGCCAGTAGGGTTAGCGGGACTCAAGAGACCCAGTACTTC.

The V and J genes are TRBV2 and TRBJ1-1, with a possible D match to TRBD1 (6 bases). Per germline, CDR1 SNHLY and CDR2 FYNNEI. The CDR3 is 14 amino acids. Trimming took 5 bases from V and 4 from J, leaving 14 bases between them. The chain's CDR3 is CASSRRTEGTEAFF. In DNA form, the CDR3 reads TGTGCCAGCAGTCGCCGGACAGAAGGCACTGAAGCTTTCTTT.

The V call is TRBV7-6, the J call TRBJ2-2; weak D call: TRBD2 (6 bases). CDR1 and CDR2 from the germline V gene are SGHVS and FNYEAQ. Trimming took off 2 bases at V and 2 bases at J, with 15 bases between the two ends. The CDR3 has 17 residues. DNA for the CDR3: TGTGCCAGCAGCTTACGTTCCGGGAGTTACAACACCGGGGAGCTGTTTTTT. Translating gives CASSLRSGSYNTGELFF.

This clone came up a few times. The DNA of the CDR3 is TGTGCCAGCTCACCGAGTAGTTATGGCTACACCTTC. This encodes CASSPSSYGYTF. The rearrangement uses TRBV7-2 and TRBJ1-2; D uncertain. V dropped 8 bases and J dropped 5 bases, with 12 bases sitting between them. The CDR3 spans 12 residues. Germline values: CDR1 SGHTA, CDR2 FQGNSA.

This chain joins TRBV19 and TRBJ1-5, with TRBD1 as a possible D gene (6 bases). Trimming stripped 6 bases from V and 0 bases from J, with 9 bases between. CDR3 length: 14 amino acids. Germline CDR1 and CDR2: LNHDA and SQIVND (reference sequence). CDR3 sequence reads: CASRDRYSNQPQHF. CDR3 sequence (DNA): TGTGCCAGTAGGGACAGATATAGCAATCAGCCCCAGCATTTT.

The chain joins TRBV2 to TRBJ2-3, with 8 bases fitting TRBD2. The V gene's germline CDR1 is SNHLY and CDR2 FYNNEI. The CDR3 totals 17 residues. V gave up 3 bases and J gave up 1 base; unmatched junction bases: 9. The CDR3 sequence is CASSDSGKTIRTDTQYF. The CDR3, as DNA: TGTGCCAGCAGTGATAGCGGGAAGACGATACGCACAGATACGCAGTATTTT.

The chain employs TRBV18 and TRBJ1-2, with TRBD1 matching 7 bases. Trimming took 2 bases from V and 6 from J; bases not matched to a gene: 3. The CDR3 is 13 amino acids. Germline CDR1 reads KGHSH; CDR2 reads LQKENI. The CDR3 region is CASSPDRENGYTF. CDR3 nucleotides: TGTGCCAGCTCACCAGACAGGGAAAATGGCTACACCTTC.

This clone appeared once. CDR3 bases: TGTGCCAGCTCAATTCCGGGACAGGGGGCACGAACTAATGAAAAACTGTTTTTT. Encoded protein: CASSIPGQGARTNEKLFF. The chain joins TRBV18 to TRBJ1-4; 12 nucleotides line up with TRBD1. Trimming took 5 bases from V and 1 from J; bases not matched to a gene: 8. Germline CDR1 is KGHSH and CDR2 is LQKENI. The CDR3 loop spans 18 amino acids.

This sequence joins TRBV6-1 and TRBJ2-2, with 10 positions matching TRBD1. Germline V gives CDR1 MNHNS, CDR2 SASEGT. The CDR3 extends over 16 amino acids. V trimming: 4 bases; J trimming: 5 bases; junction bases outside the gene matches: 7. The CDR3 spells CASSAGTGVFTGELFF. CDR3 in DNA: TGTGCCAGCAGTGCCGGGACAGGGGTTTTTACCGGGGAGCTGTTTTTT.

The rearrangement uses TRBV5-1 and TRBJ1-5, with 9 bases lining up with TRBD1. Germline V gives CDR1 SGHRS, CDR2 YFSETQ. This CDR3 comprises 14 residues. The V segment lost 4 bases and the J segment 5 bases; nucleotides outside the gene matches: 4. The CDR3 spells CASSLDRGDQPQHF. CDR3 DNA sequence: TGCGCCAGCAGCCTGGACAGGGGAGATCAGCCCCAGCATTTT. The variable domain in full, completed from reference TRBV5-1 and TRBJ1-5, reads KAGVTQTPRYLIKTRGQQVTLSCSPISGHRSVSWYQQTPGQGLQFLFEYFSETQRNKGNFPGRFSGRQFSNSRSEMNVSTLELGDSALYLCASSLDRGDQPQHFGDGTRLSIL.

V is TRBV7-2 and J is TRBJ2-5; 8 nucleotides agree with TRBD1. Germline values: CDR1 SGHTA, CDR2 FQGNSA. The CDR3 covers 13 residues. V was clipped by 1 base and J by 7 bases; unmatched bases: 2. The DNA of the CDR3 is TGTGCCAGCAGCTTAGGGGACAGGCGGACCCAGTACTTC. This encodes CASSLGDRRTQYF.

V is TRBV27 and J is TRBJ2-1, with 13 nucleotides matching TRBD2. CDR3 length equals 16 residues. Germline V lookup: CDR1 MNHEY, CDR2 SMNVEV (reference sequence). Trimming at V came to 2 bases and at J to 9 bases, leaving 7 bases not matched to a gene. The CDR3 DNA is TGTGCCAGCAGTTTACGGGCAGGACTAGCGGGAGTTGAGCAGTTCTTC. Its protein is CASSLRAGLAGVEQFF.

The CDR3 region is CASSPGQAAYGYTF. CDR3 sequence (DNA): TGTGCCAGCAGCCCGGGACAGGCAGCCTATGGCTACACCTTC. This sequence joins TRBV7-2 and TRBJ1-2, with 8 bases fitting TRBD1. CDR1 is SGHTA, CDR2 FQGNSA, per germline. Trimming cost V 5 bases and J 4 bases; bases outside gene matches: 6. The CDR3 contains 14 residues.

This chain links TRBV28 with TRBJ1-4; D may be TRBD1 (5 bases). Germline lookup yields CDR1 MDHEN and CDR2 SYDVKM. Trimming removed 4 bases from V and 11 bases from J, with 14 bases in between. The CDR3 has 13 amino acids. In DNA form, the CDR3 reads TGTGCCAGCAGTTCTACAAGGGGAGGGAAACTGTTTTTT. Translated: CASSSTRGGKLFF.